This T cell receptor beta chain was sequenced for a study of T cells in Graves' hyperthyroidism and ophthalmopathy. Study-wide context: Any treatment followed the collection of peripheral blood at initial diagnosis.

Concerning this clonotype itself: Its cognate antigen is unknown. A much more abundant neighbour one base away suggests this may be a read error.

Amplification targeted TCR beta CDR3 regions from RNA transcripts. Researchers ran a first-round RT-PCR on the TCR CDR3 using the HTBI primer set. TCRdb independently ran MiXCR on the multiplex PCR reads; one entry per CDR3 protein. The sample lists about half a million distinct CDR3 sequences, 15% to 20% occurring once. This CDR3 has 12 residues. The germline CDR1 and CDR2 sequences are LGHDT and YNNKEL (reference sequence). V shed 2 bases and J shed 8 bases, with 8 bases lying between them. Diagnoses were made from clinical symptoms, serum measures (thyroxine and TRAb), thyroid ultrasound and orbital computed tomography. Cells are PBMCs isolated from approximately 9.2 ml of fresh blood. Findings and limits, study-wide: It was a median about 6 months before onset that the model predicted ophthalmopathy.

This TCR was sampled from a man aged 40-50 years with Graves' ophthalmopathy. Sequences were obtained from blood. The chain couples TRBV3-1 to TRBJ2-3; D gene ambiguous. CDR3: CASSQWPGTQYF. The CDR3 DNA reads as TGTGCCAGCAGCCAATGGCCAGGTACGCAGTATTTT.